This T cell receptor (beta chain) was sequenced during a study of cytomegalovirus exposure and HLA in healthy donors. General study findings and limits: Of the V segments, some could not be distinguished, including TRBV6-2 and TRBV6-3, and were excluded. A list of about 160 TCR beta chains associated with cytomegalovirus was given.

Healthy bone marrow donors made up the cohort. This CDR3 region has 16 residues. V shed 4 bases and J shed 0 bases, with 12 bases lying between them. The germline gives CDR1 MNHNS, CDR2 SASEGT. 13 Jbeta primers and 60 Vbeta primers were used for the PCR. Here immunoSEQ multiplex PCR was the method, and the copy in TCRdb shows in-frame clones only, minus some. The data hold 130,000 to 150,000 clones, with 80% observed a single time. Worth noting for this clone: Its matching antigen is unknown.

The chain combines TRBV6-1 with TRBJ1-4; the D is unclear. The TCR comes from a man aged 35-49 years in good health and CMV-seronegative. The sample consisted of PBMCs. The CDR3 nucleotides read TGTGCCAGCAGTGCACTCTTTGCGGCAACTAATGAAAAACTGTTTTTT. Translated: CASSALFAATNEKLFF.